What follows is one T cell receptor (beta chain) and its context. Its antigen is undetermined. This sample is part of a study of cytomegalovirus exposure and HLA in healthy donors. Study at large: The roughly 120 million unique TCR beta sequences, from 150 million to 200 million T cells, were found by an earlier analysis.

13 Jbeta primers and 60 Vbeta primers were used for the PCR. Measured with immunoSEQ multiplex PCR; TCRdb has only the in-frame clones, and not every one. The sample lists under 200,000 clones; approximately 83% were seen once. CDR3 length equals 13 residues. In germline, CDR1 is ENHRY, CDR2 SYGVKD. The junction had 1 base not matched to a gene; V was cut back by 6 bases and J by 1 base. Overall study results and limits: In a later analysis, compared with equally common non-associated chains, HLA-associated beta chains were more expanded. Some V segments, TRBV6-2 and TRBV6-3 among them, were indistinguishable and were therefore excluded.

The V call is TRBV10-3, the J call TRBJ2-3, with TRBD2 identical over 7 bases. This TCR derives from a young man in good health and CMV-seropositive. Sequencing was performed on PBMCs. The CDR3 is CAIRAGGTDTQYF. The CDR3 DNA follows: TGTGCCATCAGGGCGGGAGGCACAGATACGCAGTATTTT.